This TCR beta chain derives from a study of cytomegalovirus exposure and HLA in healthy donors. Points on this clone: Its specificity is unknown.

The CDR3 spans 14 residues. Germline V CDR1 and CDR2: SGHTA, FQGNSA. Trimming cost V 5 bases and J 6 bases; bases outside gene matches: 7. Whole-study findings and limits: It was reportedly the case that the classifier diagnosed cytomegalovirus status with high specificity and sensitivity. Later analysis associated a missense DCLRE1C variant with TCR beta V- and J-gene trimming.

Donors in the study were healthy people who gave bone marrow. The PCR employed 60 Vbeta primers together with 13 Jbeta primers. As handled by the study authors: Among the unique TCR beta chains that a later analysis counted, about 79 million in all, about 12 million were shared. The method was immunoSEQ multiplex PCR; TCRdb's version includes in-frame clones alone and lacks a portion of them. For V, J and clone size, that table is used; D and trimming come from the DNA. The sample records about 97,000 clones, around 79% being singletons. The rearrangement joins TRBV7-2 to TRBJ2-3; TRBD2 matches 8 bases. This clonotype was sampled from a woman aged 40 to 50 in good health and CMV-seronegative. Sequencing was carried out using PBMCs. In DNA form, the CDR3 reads TGTGCCAGCAGCCCAGAACTAGCGGAGGATACGCAGTATTTT. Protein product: CASSPELAEDTQYF.